This T cell receptor beta chain is drawn from a study of blood T cell repertoires in COVID-19. Overall study context: Sample material is recorded as cDNA or gDNA derived from T cells, B-cell-depleted T cells, or PBMCs.

Some clones are missing from TCRdb's copy, which holds only in-frame ones; the method was immunoSEQ multiplex PCR. The repertoire holds about 140,000 clones, with roughly 80% as singletons. The CDR3 runs to 11 residues. The germline V and J ends were trimmed by 5 bases and 6 bases, with 7 bases remaining between them. Sequenced material: peripheral blood. This sequence was found in a man in his sixties who had recovered from COVID-19. This rearrangement joins TRBV12-3 or TRBV12-4 to TRBJ1-2; no reliable D call. This CDR3 is CASSLRDGYTF. CDR3 DNA: TGTGCCAGCAGTCTCCGCGATGGCTACACCTTC.